Here is one T cell receptor (beta chain) with its context. The antigen remains undetermined. This sample is drawn from a study of neurological immune-mediated disorders. Findings and caveats of the study: None of the CDR3 amino acid sequences of expanded clones were shared across subjects, and this suggested private repertoires in all groups.

Synthesis of cDNA was accomplished via 5'RACE employing 10-nucleotide random UMIs. From 15-18 subjects, over 170 million TCR-beta sequences were obtained in each sequencing run. TCRdb re-called the 5' RACE reads through MiXCR, storing one row per CDR3 protein. The sample shows more than 50,000 distinct CDR3 sequences, about 4% of them seen only once. CDR3 size: 13 residues. CDR1 is DFQATT and CDR2 is SNEGSKA in the germline V gene (reference sequence). J was trimmed by 6 bases and V by 5 bases; bases with no gene match: 6. The unsorted libraries were prepared from 2 million PBMCs (stored at -80 C). The clonotype comes from a woman aged 50 to 65 with multiple sclerosis. The gene calls are TRBV20-1 and TRBJ1-1; 10 bases align to TRBD1. What was sequenced was PBMCs. The CDR3 is CSAPGQGSPEAFF. CDR3 nucleotides: TGCAGTGCTCCGGGACAGGGGAGCCCTGAAGCTTTCTTT.